These 15 T cell receptor beta chains share one sample of origin, sequenced in a study of metastatic and nonmetastatic thyroid tumors. Through MiXCR, TCRdb re-clonotyped the PCR reads. The sample records roughly 6,500 clones, approximately 35% being singletons. Thyroid surgery was performed in patients who had received no treatment beforehand. What was sequenced was tumor tissue. Every receptor here comes from a female donor with papillary thyroid cancer or a benign thyroid nodule (not recorded which). Some clones in this sample may be carry-over from other donors' samples.

This clone is medium-sized within its sample. This sample includes further DNA sequences coding for the same CDR3. The rearrangement links TRBV12-3 or TRBV12-4 to TRBJ2-6; D is possibly TRBD1 or TRBD2 (5 bases each). V lost 5 bases and J 1 base, leaving 9 bases between the germline ends. This CDR3 is built from 15 residues. This CDR3 reads CASSQGESGANVLTF. CDR3 DNA: TGTGCCAGCAGTCAGGGAGAGTCTGGGGCCAACGTCCTGACTTTC.

The chain links TRBV6-5 to TRBJ1-6, with TRBD1 as a possible D gene (5 bases). This CDR3 is built from 14 residues. Germline V CDR1 and CDR2: MNHEY, SVGAGI. The V end was cut by 1 base, the J end by 7 bases, with 8 bases between. This CDR3 is CASSYLDRNSPLHF. CDR3 nucleotides: TGTGCCAGCAGTTACTTAGACAGAAATTCACCCCTCCACTTT.

The rearrangement uses TRBV20-1 and TRBJ2-1; D unresolved. The CDR3 runs 11 residues. CDR1 and CDR2 from the germline V gene are DFQATT and SNEGSKA (reference sequence). Trimming removed 6 bases at V and 8 bases at J, with 11 bases between. The CDR3 here is CSAILGDEQFF. CDR3 nucleotide sequence: TGCAGTGCCATACTTGGCGATGAGCAGTTCTTC.

The V and J genes are TRBV3-1 and TRBJ2-2; TRBD2 is a possible D gene (5 bases). Germline CDR1 reads LGHDT; CDR2 reads YNNKEL (reference sequence). The V and J ends lost 1 base and 5 bases respectively, with 20 bases between them. The CDR3 consists of 18 residues. The CDR3 nucleotides are TGTGCCAGCAGCCAAGGAATTAGGAGGACCGTGTCAACCGGGGAGCTGTTTTTT. The encoded protein is CASSQGIRRTVSTGELFF. The full variable domain, completed using reference TRBV3-1 and TRBJ2-2, is DTAVSQTPKYLVTQMGNDKSIKCEQNLGHDTMYWYKQDSKKFLKIMFSYNNKELIINETVPNRFSPKSPDKAHLNLHINSLELGDSAVYFCASSQGIRRTVSTGELFFGEGSRLTVL.

The chain combines TRBV5-1 with TRBJ2-7; D not resolved. The CDR3 is 11 amino acids. Germline V CDR1 and CDR2: SGHRS, YFSETQ. With 6 bases removed from V and 5 bases from J, the gap between germline ends came to 9 bases. CDR3 sequence reads: CASKDVHEQYF. The CDR3 DNA reads TGCGCCAGCAAAGATGTCCACGAGCAGTACTTC.

The chain combines TRBV5-4 with TRBJ1-1; perhaps TRBD1 as D (6 bases). CDR3 length: 17 amino acids. V lost 0 bases to trimming and J lost 4 bases, with 19 bases between them. The germline gives CDR1 SGHNT, CDR2 YYREEE (reference sequence). Here the CDR3 reads CASSLEPSGVTGTEAFF. CDR3 sequence (DNA): TGTGCCAGCAGCTTGGAACCCTCAGGGGTGACGGGCACTGAAGCTTTCTTT.

This clone was detected ten times or more. The chain is built from TRBV6-1 and TRBJ1-5; D ambiguous. The CDR3 consists of 14 residues. Germline CDR1 is MNHNS and CDR2 is SASEGT. Trimming cost V 6 bases and J 6 bases, with 15 bases left between them. CDR3 coding DNA: TGTGCCAGCAGCAAGGAAGTGGTAAGTCAGCCCCAGCATTTT. Its protein product is CASSKEVVSQPQHF.

Judged by abundance, this clone is medium-sized. The chain joins TRBV15 to TRBJ2-5; 7 bases are shared with TRBD1. CDR3 length: 16 amino acids. The germline V gene has CDR1 LNHNV and CDR2 YYDKDF (reference sequence). V trimming: 0 bases; J trimming: 4 bases; junction bases outside the gene matches: 8. The CDR3 bases are TGTGCCACCAGCAGAGATACGACAGGGAATGGAGAGACCCAGTACTTC. Protein product: CATSRDTTGNGETQYF.

Relative to its sample, this clone is medium-sized. The chain carries TRBV4-3 and TRBJ2-3, with TRBD2 as a possible D gene (6 bases). The CDR3 extends over 14 amino acids. From germline, CDR1 is LGHNA and CDR2 YSLEER. V was trimmed by 1 base and J by 7 bases, leaving 12 bases between them. CDR3 in DNA: TGCGCCAGCAGCCAAGGAGAGGAGGGGAATACGCAGTATTTT. It translates to CASSQGEEGNTQYF.

In its sample, this clone is medium-sized. V gene TRBV6-1 combines with J gene TRBJ2-7, with 7 bases fitting TRBD2. With V trimmed by 2 bases and J by 5 bases, 9 bases remained unmatched. The CDR3 totals 15 residues. Germline CDR1 reads MNHNS; CDR2 reads SASEGT. The CDR3 DNA sequence: TGTGCCAGCAGTGAATTTTCGCGGGAGTCAGACGAGCAGTACTTC. Its protein product is CASSEFSRESDEQYF.

This clone was counted once. V gene TRBV20-1 combines with J gene TRBJ1-2; no firm D call. The CDR3 is 12 residues long. Germline V CDR1 and CDR2: DFQATT, SNEGSKA (reference sequence). Trimming left V 2 bases short and J 5 bases short, with 9 bases between. CDR3 sequence: CSARPILYGYTF. CDR3 DNA: TGCAGTGCTAGACCGATCCTTTATGGCTACACCTTC.

The chain uses TRBV6-1 and TRBJ1-6; 8 bases map to TRBD1. The CDR3 is 14 amino acids. Germline loops: CDR1 MNHNS, CDR2 SASEGT. The trim removed 7 bases at V and 8 bases at J, leaving 7 bases unmatched. CDR3 amino acids: CASTRTGSDSPLHF. The CDR3 DNA follows: TGTGCCAGCACCCGGACAGGGTCTGATTCACCCCTCCACTTT.

This chain uses TRBV3-1 with TRBJ2-7, with D uncertain. V was trimmed by 2 bases and J by 2 bases, leaving 4 bases between them. The CDR3 length is 12 residues. Germline CDR1 is LGHDT and CDR2 is YNNKEL (reference sequence). CDR3: CASSQTTYEQYF. CDR3 sequence (DNA): TGTGCCAGCAGCCAAACAACCTACGAGCAGTACTTC.

This clone showed up many times. This chain connects TRBV5-4 to TRBJ2-3; 7 nucleotides agree with TRBD1. Germline-derived CDR1 and CDR2 are SGHNT and YYREEE (reference sequence). After removal of 1 base from V and 3 bases from J, the junction contained 2 bases not matched to a gene. The CDR3 contains 14 residues. The CDR3 nucleotides read TGTGCCAGCAGCTTGATACAGGGGACAGATACGCAGTATTTT. This sequence encodes CASSLIQGTDTQYF. The full variable domain, its missing parts supplied by reference TRBV5-4 and TRBJ2-3, is ETGVTQSPTHLIKTRGQQVTLRCSSQSGHNTVSWYQQALGQGPQFIFQYYREEENGRGNFPPRFSGLQFPNYSSELNVNALELDDSALYLCASSLIQGTDTQYFGPGTRLTVL.

This clone rates as medium-sized. The chain couples TRBV7-8 to TRBJ1-2; possibly TRBD1 for D (6 bases). Germline V CDR1 and CDR2: SGHVS, FQNEAQ. Trimming removed 3 bases at V and 6 bases at J, with 14 bases between. The CDR3 runs 14 residues. Here the CDR3 DNA reads TGTGCCAGCAGCTTCCGGGGGCCCTTGGATGGCTACACCTTC. It codes for CASSFRGPLDGYTF. The full variable domain, in which reference TRBV7-8 and TRBJ1-2 provide the parts outside the CDR3, is GAGVSQSPRYKVAKRGQDVALRCDPISGHVSLFWYQQALGQGPEFLTYFQNEAQLDKSGLPSDRFFAERPEGSVSTLKIQRTQQEDSAVYLCASSFRGPLDGYTFGSGTRLTVV.